This entry is about one T cell receptor (beta chain). Its specificity is unknown. The germline CDR1 and CDR2 sequences are GTSNPN and SVGIG (reference sequence). The V end lost 5 bases, the J end lost 6 bases, and 16 bases lay between the germline ends. CDR3 length: 13 residues. The table came from immunoSEQ multiplex PCR; TCRdb's copy has only in-frame clones and leaves some out. This sample has about 1,200 clones; around 48% occur once, and the top ten carry approximately 55%. These data belong to a study of STAT3 mutations in large granular lymphocyte leukemia. Regarding the study as a whole: At least one immunodominant TCR beta clonotype appeared in every T-cell large granular lymphocyte leukemia patient.

Sequencing used peripheral blood mononuclear cells. This sequence was found in a male patient aged 45-60 years with T-cell large granular lymphocyte leukemia. Some clones in this sample may be carry-over from other donors' samples. This sequence joins TRBV30 and TRBJ1-1; possibly TRBD1 for D (5 bases). The CDR3 loop reads CAWSSLRGSEAFF. CDR3 coding DNA: TGTGCCTGGTCGTCTCTAAGGGGCTCTGAAGCTTTCTTT.